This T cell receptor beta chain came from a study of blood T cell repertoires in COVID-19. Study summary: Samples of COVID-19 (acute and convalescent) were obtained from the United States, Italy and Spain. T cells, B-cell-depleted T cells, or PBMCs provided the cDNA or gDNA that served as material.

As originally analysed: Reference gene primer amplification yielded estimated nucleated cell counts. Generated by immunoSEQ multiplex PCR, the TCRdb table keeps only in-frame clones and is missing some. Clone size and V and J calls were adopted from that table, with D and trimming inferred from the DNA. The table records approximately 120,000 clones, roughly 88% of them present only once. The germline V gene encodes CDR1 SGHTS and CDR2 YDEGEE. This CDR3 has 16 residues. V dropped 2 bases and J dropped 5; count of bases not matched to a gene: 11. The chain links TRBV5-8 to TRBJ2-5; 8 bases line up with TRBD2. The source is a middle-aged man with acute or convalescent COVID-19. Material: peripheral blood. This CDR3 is CASSFGAGGLTETQYF. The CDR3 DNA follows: TGTGCCAGCAGCTTTGGGGCGGGAGGTTTGACTGAGACCCAGTACTTC.